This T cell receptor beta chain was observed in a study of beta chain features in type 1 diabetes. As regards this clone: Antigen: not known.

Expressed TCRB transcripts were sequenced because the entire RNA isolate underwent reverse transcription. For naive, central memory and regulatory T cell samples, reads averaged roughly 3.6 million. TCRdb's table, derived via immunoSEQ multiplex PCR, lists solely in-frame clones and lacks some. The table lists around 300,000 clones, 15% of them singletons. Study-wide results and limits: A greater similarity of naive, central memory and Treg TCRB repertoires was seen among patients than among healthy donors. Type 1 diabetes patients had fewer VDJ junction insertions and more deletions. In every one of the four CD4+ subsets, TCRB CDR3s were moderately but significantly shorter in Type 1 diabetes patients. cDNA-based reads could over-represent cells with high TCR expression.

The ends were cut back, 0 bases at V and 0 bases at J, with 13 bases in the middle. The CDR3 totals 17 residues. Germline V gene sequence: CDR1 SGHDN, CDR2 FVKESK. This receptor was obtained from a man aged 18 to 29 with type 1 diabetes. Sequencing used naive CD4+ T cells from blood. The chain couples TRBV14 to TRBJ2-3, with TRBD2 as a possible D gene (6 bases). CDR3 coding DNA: TGTGCCAGCAGCCAAGATAATCGGAGGGAAAGCACAGATACGCAGTATTTT. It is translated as CASSQDNRRESTDTQYF. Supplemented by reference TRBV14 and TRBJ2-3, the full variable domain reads EAGVTQFPSHSVIEKGQTVTLRCDPISGHDNLYWYRRVMGKEIKFLLHFVKESKQDESGMPNNRFLAERTGGTYSTLKVQPAELEDSGVYFCASSQDNRRESTDTQYFGPGTRLTVL.